Listed here are 31 T cell receptor beta chains from one sample, sequenced in a study of neoadjuvant anti-PD-1 for oral cavity cancer (dated by TCRdb to the early 2020s). To prepare the library, the immunoSEQ multiplex PCR assay was applied. The immuneACCESS repertoire file appears here via TCRdb, limited to in-frame rearrangements. These files lack a portion of the clones; in checked studies, under half of the deficit traces to unresolved V genes, and the cause of the others is not known. This sample is represented by 15,000 to 20,000 clones; around two thirds of them were singletons. The top ten clonotypes cover roughly 2.6% of the sample. The time point label here, explained by the study, means: before neoadjuvant nivolumab. The input for sequencing was PBMCs, taken before nivolumab (anti-PD-1) treatment. All receptors derive from a person aged 40 to 85 with oral cavity squamous cell carcinoma.

The V call is TRBV5-1, the J call TRBJ2-3, with TRBD1 matching 7 bases. V was clipped by 4 bases and J by 3 bases; unmatched bases: 2. The CDR3 spans 13 residues. CDR1 is SGHRS and CDR2 is YFSETQ in the germline V gene. CDR3 nucleotides: TGCGCCAGCAGCCCGACAGGGACAGATACGCAGTATTTT. This codes for CASSPTGTDTQYF.

This clone was seen only a few times. V and J are TRBV10-1 and TRBJ1-1; 7 bases fit TRBD1. Per germline, CDR1 WNHNN and CDR2 SYGVQD (reference sequence). J lost 8 bases, V lost 6 bases, and 12 bases had no gene match. The CDR3 has 14 amino acids. Here the CDR3 reads CASRLDRWSGEAFF. DNA of the CDR3: TGCGCCAGCAGACTGGACAGGTGGAGTGGGGAAGCTTTCTTT.

The rearrangement links TRBV27 to TRBJ1-1; TRBD1 matches at 7 bases. CDR1 is MNHEY, CDR2 SMNVEV, per germline (reference sequence). The V gene end was trimmed by 5 bases and the J gene end by 0 bases; junction bases not matched to a gene: 3. The CDR3 covers 14 residues. For the CDR3, the DNA is TGTGCCAGCAGTCGGGACAGATTGAACACTGAAGCTTTCTTT. Encoded protein: CASSRDRLNTEAFF.

V usage is TRBV5-4 and J usage is TRBJ2-7; TRBD1 or TRBD2 may be the D gene (6 bases each). The CDR3 is 13 residues long. The germline CDR1 and CDR2 sequences are SGHNT and YYREEE (reference sequence). The ends were cut back, 6 bases at V and 6 bases at J, with 16 bases in the middle. The CDR3 coding sequence is TGTGCCAGCAAATCGAGAGGGGGGAGCGAGCAGTACTTC. Amino acid sequence: CASKSRGGSEQYF.

The V call is TRBV25-1, the J call TRBJ1-1; D is possibly TRBD1 (6 bases). Trimming stripped 2 bases from V and 3 bases from J, with 13 bases between. From germline, CDR1 is MGHDK and CDR2 SYGVNS. This CDR3 has 15 residues. CDR3 DNA: TGTGCCAGCAGTGAACCTACAGGGTCTGACACTGAAGCTTTCTTT. It specifies CASSEPTGSDTEAFF.

V gene TRBV11-3 combines with J gene TRBJ2-1, with D possibly being TRBD2 (6 bases). The germline CDR1 and CDR2 sequences are SGHNT and YENEEA. Trimming stripped 3 bases from V and 5 bases from J, with 11 bases between. The CDR3 is 14 residues long. The CDR3 loop is CASSFSGANNEQFF. The CDR3 DNA is TGTGCCAGCAGCTTTAGCGGAGCAAACAATGAGCAGTTCTTC.

This clone was counted between two and nine times. This chain connects TRBV7-3 to TRBJ2-2, with TRBD2 matching 13 bases. This CDR3 is 16 amino acids long. J gave up 6 bases and V 5 bases, and 6 bases lay outside the gene matches. The V gene's germline CDR1 is SGHTA and CDR2 FQGTGA. The CDR3 is CASSLGTSGISGELFF. The CDR3 nucleotides are TGTGCCAGCAGCCTAGGGACTAGCGGGATCTCCGGGGAGCTGTTTTTT.

The chain recombines TRBV29-1 with TRBJ2-5, with D possibly TRBD2 on 5 matching bases. V lost 6 bases and J 1 base, leaving 9 bases between the germline ends. Germline V gene data show CDR1 as SQVTM and CDR2 as ANQGSEA. The CDR3 sequence is 12 residues long. The DNA for the CDR3 is TGCAGCGTGACGAGCGGCCAAGAGACCCAGTACTTC. Its translation is CSVTSGQETQYF.

The CDR3 region is CSGLFEKLFF. The CDR3 DNA reads TGCAGCGGTCTGTTTGAAAAACTGTTTTTT. The rearrangement uses TRBV29-1 and TRBJ1-4, with no clear D. Germline lookup yields CDR1 SQVTM and CDR2 ANQGSEA. The length of the CDR3 is 10 residues. The V and J ends lost 7 bases and 7 bases respectively, with 7 bases between them.

This clone appeared a single time. This chain connects TRBV25-1 to TRBJ2-3; 10 bases align to TRBD1. CDR3 length: 14 residues. The V gene's germline CDR1 is MGHDK and CDR2 SYGVNS. V lost 6 bases to trimming and J lost 3 bases; unmatched junction nucleotides: 3. The CDR3 protein is CASRRQGATDTQYF. Written as DNA, the CDR3 is TGTGCCAGCAGGAGACAGGGGGCTACAGATACGCAGTATTTT.

This clone was seen a single time. The chain links TRBV7-3 to TRBJ1-6; D gene ambiguous. CDR3 length: 15 amino acids. CDR1 is SGHTA, CDR2 FQGTGA, per germline. The V and J ends lost 5 bases and 7 bases respectively, with 15 bases between them. CDR3 nucleotide sequence: TGTGCCAGCAGCCCACAAGGACTCACCAATTCACCCCTCCACTTT. Amino acids: CASSPQGLTNSPLHF.

V usage is TRBV6-1 and J usage is TRBJ2-3; D unresolved. The CDR3 totals 13 residues. The germline CDR1 and CDR2 sequences are MNHNS and SASEGT. Trimming left V 2 bases short and J 3 bases short, with 6 bases between. CDR3 nucleotides: TGTGCCAGCAGTGAACAGATTACAGATACGCAGTATTTT. The encoded protein is CASSEQITDTQYF.

The rearrangement links TRBV10-3 to TRBJ2-7, with TRBD1 matching over 11 bases. Germline CDR1 is ENHRY and CDR2 is SYGVKD. The CDR3 is 14 residues long. Unmatched junction bases numbered 8, after V lost 6 bases and J lost 7 bases. The CDR3 coding sequence is TGTGCCATCAGACTGGGACAGGGGGTGGGTGAGCAGTACTTC. Its translation is CAIRLGQGVGEQYF.

This clone showed up just a few times. The genes are TRBV28 and TRBJ2-2, with 7 bases fitting TRBD1. Germline V gene data show CDR1 as MDHEN and CDR2 as SYDVKM. V shed 5 bases, J shed 4 bases, and the junction held 10 bases outside the gene matches. The CDR3 has 16 residues. The chain's CDR3 is CASSPIPGGGTGELFF. The DNA of the CDR3 is TGTGCCAGCAGTCCTATCCCAGGGGGTGGCACCGGGGAGCTGTTTTTT. The whole variable domain, remainder taken from reference TRBV28 and TRBJ2-2, is DVKVTQSSRYLVKRTGEKVFLECVQDMDHENMFWYRQDPGLGLRLIYFSYDVKMKEKGDIPEGYSVSREKKERFSLILESASTNQTSMYLCASSPIPGGGTGELFFGEGSRLTVL.

In this sample, this clone turned up once. This chain connects TRBV6-1 to TRBJ2-6; 7 bases are a match to TRBD1. This CDR3 contains 17 residues. CDR1 MNHNS and CDR2 SASEGT come from the germline V gene. With V trimmed by 2 bases and J by 1 base, 5 bases remained unmatched. CDR3 protein: CASSEWTGLSGANVLTF. The DNA for the CDR3 is TGTGCCAGCAGTGAATGGACAGGATTATCTGGGGCCAACGTCCTGACTTTC.

The chain uses TRBV30 and TRBJ1-1; D gene unclear. CDR1 is GTSNPN and CDR2 is SVGIG in the germline V gene (reference sequence). The CDR3 runs to 13 residues. V was pared by 0 bases and J by 1 base, with 6 bases between. CDR3 protein: CAWSVQQNTEAFF. As DNA, the CDR3 is TGTGCCTGGAGTGTACAGCAGAACACTGAAGCTTTCTTT.

The chain couples TRBV10-3 to TRBJ1-3, with 7 bases identical to TRBD1. V lost 10 bases, J lost 9 bases, and 12 bases stayed unmatched. Germline V gives CDR1 ENHRY, CDR2 SYGVKD. This CDR3 has 13 amino acids. The DNA of the CDR3 is TGTGCCACGTGGACAGGCTGGAATGGCACCATATATTTT. It translates to CATWTGWNGTIYF.

V is TRBV10-3 and J is TRBJ2-5, with D maybe TRBD1 (6 bases). Per the germline V gene, CDR1 is ENHRY and CDR2 is SYGVKD. Trimming removed 8 bases at V and 4 bases at J, with 26 bases between. The CDR3 loop spans 17 amino acids. CDR3: CAIGSFQGLGFGETQYF. The DNA for the CDR3 is TGTGCCATCGGGTCTTTTCAGGGGTTAGGTTTCGGAGAGACCCAGTACTTC.

This clone has just one count. The J gene is TRBJ2-7, the V gene TRBV5-1; D might be TRBD2 (6 bases). The CDR3 is 14 amino acids. The V end was cut by 2 bases, the J end by 2 bases, with 11 bases between. The germline CDR1 and CDR2 sequences are SGHRS and YFSETQ. This CDR3 is CASSLSGDPYEQYF. The CDR3 region has the DNA TGCGCCAGCAGCTTATCGGGGGACCCCTACGAGCAGTACTTC. Together with reference TRBV5-1 and TRBJ2-7, the CDR3 gives the full variable domain: KAGVTQTPRYLIKTRGQQVTLSCSPISGHRSVSWYQQTPGQGLQFLFEYFSETQRNKGNFPGRFSGRQFSNSRSEMNVSTLELGDSALYLCASSLSGDPYEQYFGPGTRLTVT.

This chain links TRBV9 with TRBJ2-5, with 10 nucleotides matching TRBD1. Trimming took 3 bases from V and 2 from J; bases not matched to a gene: 4. Looked up from germline, CDR1 is SGDLS and CDR2 is YYNGEE. CDR3 length: 15 amino acids. The CDR3, as DNA: TGTGCCAGCAGCGACAGGACAGGGGGACAAGAGACCCAGTACTTC. This translates into CASSDRTGGQETQYF.

The chain combines TRBV6-1 with TRBJ1-4; 9 bases are shared with TRBD1. Germline CDR1 reads MNHNS; CDR2 reads SASEGT. The junction had 3 bases not matched to a gene; V was cut back by 2 bases and J by 5 bases. The CDR3 has 15 amino acids. In nucleotides, the CDR3 is TGTGCCAGCAGTGAAACCGGGACAGGGAATGAAAAACTGTTTTTT. Translating it yields CASSETGTGNEKLFF.

The chain combines TRBV6-1 with TRBJ2-7; TRBD2 aligns across 13 bases. After removal of 2 bases from V and 3 bases from J, the junction contained 4 bases not matched to a gene. The germline gives CDR1 MNHNS, CDR2 SASEGT. The CDR3 length is 16 residues. CDR3 DNA sequence: TGTGCCAGCAGTGAATGGACTAGCGGGGGCATCTACGAGCAGTACTTC. It codes for CASSEWTSGGIYEQYF.

This chain joins TRBV19 and TRBJ2-3, with 7 bases that match TRBD1. The V and J ends lost 8 bases and 3 bases, in that order; junction bases with no gene match: 14. This CDR3 has 16 amino acids. CDR1 is LNHDA and CDR2 is SQIVND in the germline V gene (reference sequence). The CDR3 region has the DNA TGTGCCAGTTCCGCTACCAGACAGGGTAGTACAGATACGCAGTATTTT. This gives the protein CASSATRQGSTDTQYF.

The chain has TRBV13 and TRBJ2-7; 7 positions match TRBD2. The CDR3 extends over 16 amino acids. Germline V lookup: CDR1 PRHDT, CDR2 FYEKMQ (reference sequence). V dropped 5 bases and J dropped 2; count of bases not matched to a gene: 12. This CDR3 is CASSPTGLLAPYEQYF. Written as DNA, the CDR3 is TGTGCCAGCAGCCCCACGGGACTACTAGCTCCCTACGAGCAGTACTTC.

This clone was counted between two and nine times. The rearrangement links TRBV5-1 to TRBJ2-2; 7 bases are a match to TRBD1. The V and J ends lost 3 bases and 7 bases, in that order; junction bases with no gene match: 9. CDR1 is SGHRS, CDR2 YFSETQ, per germline. The CDR3 contains 15 residues. CDR3 protein: CASSSQTTGIGELFF. Here the CDR3 DNA reads TGCGCCAGCAGCTCCCAAACGACAGGGATCGGGGAGCTGTTTTTT.

The rearrangement links TRBV6-4 to TRBJ2-3; D not certain. Germline values: CDR1 MRHNA, CDR2 SNTAGT. This CDR3 comprises 12 residues. Trimming cost V 6 bases and J 1 base, with 5 bases left between them. CDR3 amino acids: CASRDRTDTQYF. The DNA of the CDR3 is TGTGCCAGCAGGGACCGCACAGATACGCAGTATTTT.

V usage is TRBV2 and J usage is TRBJ1-1, with TRBD1 as a possible D gene (6 bases). The CDR3 runs to 14 residues. CDR1 and CDR2 (germline): SNHLY, FYNNEI. Trimming stripped 7 bases from V and 1 base from J, with 13 bases between. CDR3 in amino acids: CASTGGHRNTEAFF. CDR3 nucleotide sequence: TGTGCCAGCACTGGGGGACATAGGAACACTGAAGCTTTCTTT.

This chain joins TRBV5-1 and TRBJ2-6, with no clear D. Per germline, CDR1 SGHRS and CDR2 YFSETQ. The CDR3 has 16 residues. Trimming took off 2 bases at V and 0 bases at J, with 9 bases between the two ends. The CDR3 DNA follows: TGCGCCAGCAGCTTTGGCGGCAGCTCTGGGGCCAACGTCCTGACTTTC. It translates to CASSFGGSSGANVLTF.

CDR3 bases: TGTGCCAGCAGCGACAGGGTGAACACTGAAGCTTTCTTT. This gives the protein CASSDRVNTEAFF. The chain uses TRBV6-5 and TRBJ1-1; 7 bases map to TRBD1. The CDR3 runs to 13 residues. J was trimmed by 0 bases and V by 6 bases; bases with no gene match: 1. Germline V gene lookup returns CDR1 MNHEY and CDR2 SVGAGI.

This chain links TRBV4-1 with TRBJ2-2; 8 bases line up with TRBD1. The germline gives CDR1 MGHRA, CDR2 YSYEKL. The V segment lost 4 bases and the J segment 7 bases; nucleotides outside the gene matches: 5. The CDR3 length is 14 residues. CDR3 protein: CASSPGQGSGELFF. The CDR3 bases are TGCGCCAGCAGCCCTGGACAGGGCAGCGGGGAGCTGTTTTTT.

The chain uses TRBV20-1 and TRBJ2-7; no definite D call. V was clipped by 8 bases and J by 3 bases, with 11 bases between them. The germline CDR1 and CDR2 sequences are DFQATT and SNEGSKA (reference sequence). The CDR3 loop spans 11 amino acids. The CDR3 DNA reads as TGCAGTCCCGCTATGCTCTACGAGCAGTACTTC. Its protein product is CSPAMLYEQYF.